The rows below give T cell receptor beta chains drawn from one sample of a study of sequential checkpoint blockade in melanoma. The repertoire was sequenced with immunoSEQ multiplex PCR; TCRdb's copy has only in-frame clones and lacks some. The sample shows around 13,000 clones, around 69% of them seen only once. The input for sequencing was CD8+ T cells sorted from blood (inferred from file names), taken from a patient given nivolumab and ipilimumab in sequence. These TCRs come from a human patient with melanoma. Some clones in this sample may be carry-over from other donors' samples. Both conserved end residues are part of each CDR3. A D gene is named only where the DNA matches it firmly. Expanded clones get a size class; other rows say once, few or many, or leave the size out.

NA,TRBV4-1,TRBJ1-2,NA,CASSQVGHGLNYGYTF,TGCGCCAGCAGCCAAGTGGGACACGGCCTAAACTATGGCTACACCTTC
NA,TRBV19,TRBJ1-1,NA,CASSITGLNTEAFF,TGTGCCAGTAGTATCACAGGGCTGAACACTGAAGCTTTCTTT
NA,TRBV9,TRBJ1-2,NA,CASSSAGEGYGYTF,TGTGCCAGCAGCTCAGCCGGGGAGGGCTATGGCTACACCTTC
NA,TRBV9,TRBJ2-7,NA,CASSEGGGHSYEQYF,TGTGCCAGCAGCGAAGGGGGGGGGCACTCCTACGAGCAGTACTTC
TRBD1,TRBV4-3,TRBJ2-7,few,CASSQDHLGQGYEQYF,TGCGCCAGCAGCCAAGATCACCTAGGACAGGGCTACGAGCAGTACTTC
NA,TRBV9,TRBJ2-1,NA,CASSVNNEQFF,TGTGCCAGCAGCGTTAACAATGAGCAGTTCTTC
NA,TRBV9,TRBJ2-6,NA,CASSVYQGTSSSGANVLTF,TGTGCCAGCAGCGTATATCAGGGGACCTCCAGCTCTGGGGCCAACGTCCTGACTTTC
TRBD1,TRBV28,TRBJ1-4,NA,CASSDRGLGEKLFF,TGTGCCAGCAGTGACAGGGGGCTAGGTGAAAAACTGTTTTTT
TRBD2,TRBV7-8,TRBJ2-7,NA,CASSPGSGGSYEQYF,TGTGCCAGCAGCCCGGGGAGCGGGGGCTCCTACGAGCAGTACTTC
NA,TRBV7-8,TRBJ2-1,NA,CASSPGTGEFF,TGTGCCAGCAGCCCCGGGACGGGAGAGTTCTTC
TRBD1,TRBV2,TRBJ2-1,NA,CASSEEGWTGGYNEQFF,TGTGCCAGCAGTGAAGAGGGTTGGACAGGGGGCTACAATGAGCAGTTCTTC